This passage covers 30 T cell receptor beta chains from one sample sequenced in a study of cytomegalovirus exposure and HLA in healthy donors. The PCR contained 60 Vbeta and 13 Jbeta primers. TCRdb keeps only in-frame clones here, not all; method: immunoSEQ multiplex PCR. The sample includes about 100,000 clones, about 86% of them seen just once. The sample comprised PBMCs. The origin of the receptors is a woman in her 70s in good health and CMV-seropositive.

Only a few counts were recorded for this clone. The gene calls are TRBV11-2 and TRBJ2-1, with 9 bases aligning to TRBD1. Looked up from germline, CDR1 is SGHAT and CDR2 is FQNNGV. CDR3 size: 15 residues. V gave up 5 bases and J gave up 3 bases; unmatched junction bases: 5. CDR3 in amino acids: CASSPTGGIYNEQFF. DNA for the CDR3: TGTGCCAGCAGCCCGACAGGGGGAATCTACAATGAGCAGTTCTTC.

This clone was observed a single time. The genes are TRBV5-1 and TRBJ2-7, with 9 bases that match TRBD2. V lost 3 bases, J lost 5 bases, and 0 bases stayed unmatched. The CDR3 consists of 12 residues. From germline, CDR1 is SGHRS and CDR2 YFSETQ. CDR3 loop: CASSSSGNEQYF. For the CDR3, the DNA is TGCGCCAGCAGCTCTAGCGGGAACGAGCAGTACTTC.

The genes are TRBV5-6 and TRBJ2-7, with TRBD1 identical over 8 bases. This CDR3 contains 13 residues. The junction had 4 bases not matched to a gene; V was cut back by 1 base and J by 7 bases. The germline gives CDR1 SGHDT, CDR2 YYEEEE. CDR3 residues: CASSLWTGREQYF. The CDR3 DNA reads TGTGCCAGCAGCTTGTGGACAGGGCGTGAGCAGTACTTC.

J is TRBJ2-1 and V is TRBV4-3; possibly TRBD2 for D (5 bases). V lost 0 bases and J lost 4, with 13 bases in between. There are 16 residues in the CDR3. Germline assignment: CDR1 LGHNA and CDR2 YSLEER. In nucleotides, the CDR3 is TGCGCCAGCAGCCAAGAAATCGTAGCGAGGTACAATGAGCAGTTCTTC. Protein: CASSQEIVARYNEQFF.

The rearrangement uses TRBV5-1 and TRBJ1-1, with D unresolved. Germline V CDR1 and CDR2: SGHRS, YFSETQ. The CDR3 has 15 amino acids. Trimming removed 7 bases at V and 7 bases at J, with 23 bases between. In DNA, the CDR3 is TGCGCCAGCGGCGCTCAACCGACAATGCCTTATGAAGCTTTCTTT. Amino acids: CASGAQPTMPYEAFF.

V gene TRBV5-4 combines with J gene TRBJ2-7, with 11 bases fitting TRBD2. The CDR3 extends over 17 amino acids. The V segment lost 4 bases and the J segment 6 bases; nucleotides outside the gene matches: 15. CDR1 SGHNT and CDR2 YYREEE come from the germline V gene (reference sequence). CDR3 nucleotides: TGTGCCAGCAGCCATAACTTGGGACTAGCGGTCGTCGGCGAGCAGTACTTC. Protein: CASSHNLGLAVVGEQYF.

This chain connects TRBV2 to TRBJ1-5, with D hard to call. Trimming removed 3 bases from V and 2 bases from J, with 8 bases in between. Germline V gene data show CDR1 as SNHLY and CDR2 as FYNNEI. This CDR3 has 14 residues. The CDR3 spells CASSDGVGNQPQHF. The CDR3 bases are TGTGCCAGCAGTGACGGGGTGGGCAATCAGCCCCAGCATTTT.

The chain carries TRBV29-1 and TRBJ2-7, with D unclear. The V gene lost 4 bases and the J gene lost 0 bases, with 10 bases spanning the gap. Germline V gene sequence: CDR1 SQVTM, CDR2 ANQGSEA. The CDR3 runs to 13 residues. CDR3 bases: TGCAGCGTTGGACTGAAGAGCTCCTACGAGCAGTACTTC. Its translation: CSVGLKSSYEQYF.

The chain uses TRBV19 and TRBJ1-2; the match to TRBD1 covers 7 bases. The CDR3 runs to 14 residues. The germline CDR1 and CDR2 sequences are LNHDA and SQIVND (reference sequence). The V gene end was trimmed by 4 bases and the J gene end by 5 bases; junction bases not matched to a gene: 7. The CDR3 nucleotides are TGTGCCAGTAGTACACCGGGACAGCGGTATGGCTACACCTTC. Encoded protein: CASSTPGQRYGYTF.

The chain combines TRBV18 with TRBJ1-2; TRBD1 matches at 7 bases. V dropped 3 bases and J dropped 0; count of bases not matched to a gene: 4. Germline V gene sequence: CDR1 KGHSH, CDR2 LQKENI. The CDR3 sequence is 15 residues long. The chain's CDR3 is CASSPDRVANYGYTF. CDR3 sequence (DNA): TGTGCCAGCTCACCTGACAGGGTAGCTAACTATGGCTACACCTTC.

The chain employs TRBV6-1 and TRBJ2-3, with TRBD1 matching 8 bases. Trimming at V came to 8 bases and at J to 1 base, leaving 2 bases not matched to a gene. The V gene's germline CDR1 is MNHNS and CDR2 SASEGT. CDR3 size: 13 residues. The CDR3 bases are TGTGCCAGCTTACAGGGGGGCACAGATACGCAGTATTTT. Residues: CASLQGGTDTQYF.

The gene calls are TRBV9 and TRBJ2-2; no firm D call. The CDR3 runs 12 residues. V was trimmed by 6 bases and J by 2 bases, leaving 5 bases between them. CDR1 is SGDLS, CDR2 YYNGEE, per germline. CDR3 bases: TGTGCCAGCACCTTAAACACCGGGGAGCTGTTTTTT. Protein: CASTLNTGELFF.

The CDR3 region is CASSYTGLLLRGYTF. The CDR3 bases are TGTGCCAGCAGCTATACAGGGTTACTTCTACGTGGCTACACCTTC. The V gene is TRBV27, the J gene TRBJ1-2; possibly TRBD1 for D (6 bases). This CDR3 has 15 residues. Germline V gene data show CDR1 as MNHEY and CDR2 as SMNVEV (reference sequence). V was pared by 6 bases and J by 7 bases, with 21 bases between.

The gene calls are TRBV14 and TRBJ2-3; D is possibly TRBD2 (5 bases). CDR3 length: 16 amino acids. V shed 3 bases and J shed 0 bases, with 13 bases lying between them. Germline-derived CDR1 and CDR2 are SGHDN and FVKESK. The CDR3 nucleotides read TGTGCCAGCAGCCAGATACCGGGGAAGAGCACAGATACGCAGTATTTT. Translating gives CASSQIPGKSTDTQYF. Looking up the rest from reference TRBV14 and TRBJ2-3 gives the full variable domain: EAGVTQFPSHSVIEKGQTVTLRCDPISGHDNLYWYRRVMGKEIKFLLHFVKESKQDESGMPNNRFLAERTGGTYSTLKVQPAELEDSGVYFCASSQIPGKSTDTQYFGPGTRLTVL.

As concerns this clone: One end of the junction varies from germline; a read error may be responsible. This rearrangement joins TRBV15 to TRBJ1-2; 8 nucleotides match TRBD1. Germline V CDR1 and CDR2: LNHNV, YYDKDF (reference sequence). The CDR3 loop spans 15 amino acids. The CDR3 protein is CATSGDLGTGYGYTF. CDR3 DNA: TGTGCCACCAGCGGAGACCTTGGGACAGGCTATGGCTACACCTTC.

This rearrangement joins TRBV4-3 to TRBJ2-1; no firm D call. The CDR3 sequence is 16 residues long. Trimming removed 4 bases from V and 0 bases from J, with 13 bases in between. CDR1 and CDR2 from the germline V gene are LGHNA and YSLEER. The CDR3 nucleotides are TGCGCCAGCAGCCCGGTCGCGGCCACCTCCTACAATGAGCAGTTCTTC. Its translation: CASSPVAATSYNEQFF.

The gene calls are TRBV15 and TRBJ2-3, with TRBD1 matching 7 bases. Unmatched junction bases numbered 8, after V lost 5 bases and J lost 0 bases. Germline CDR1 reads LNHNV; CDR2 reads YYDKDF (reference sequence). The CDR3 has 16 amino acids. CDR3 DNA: TGTGCCACCAGCGGAATAACAGGGGAGAGCACAGATACGCAGTATTTT. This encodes CATSGITGESTDTQYF.

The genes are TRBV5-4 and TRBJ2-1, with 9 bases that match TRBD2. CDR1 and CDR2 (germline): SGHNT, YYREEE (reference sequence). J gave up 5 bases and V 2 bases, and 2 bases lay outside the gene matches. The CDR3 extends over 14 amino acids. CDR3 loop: CASSLLAGNNEQFF. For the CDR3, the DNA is TGTGCCAGCAGCTTACTAGCGGGCAACAATGAGCAGTTCTTC.

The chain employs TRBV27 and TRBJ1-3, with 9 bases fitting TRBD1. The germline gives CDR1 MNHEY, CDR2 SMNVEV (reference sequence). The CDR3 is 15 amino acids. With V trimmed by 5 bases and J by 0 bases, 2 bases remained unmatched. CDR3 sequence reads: CASSKTGGSGNTIYF. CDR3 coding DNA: TGTGCCAGCAGTAAGACAGGGGGCTCTGGAAACACCATATATTTT.

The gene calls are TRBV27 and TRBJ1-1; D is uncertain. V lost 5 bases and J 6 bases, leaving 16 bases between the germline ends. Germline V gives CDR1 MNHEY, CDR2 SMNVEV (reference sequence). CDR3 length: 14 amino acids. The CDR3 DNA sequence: TGTGCCAGCAGTCCACGCCCTCCGAGGGCTGAAGCTTTCTTT. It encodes CASSPRPPRAEAFF.

The CDR3 loop reads CASSPTGGSYEQYF. As DNA, the CDR3 is TGTGCCAGCAGTCCGACAGGGGGATCCTACGAGCAGTACTTC. The rearrangement uses TRBV6-5 and TRBJ2-7; 9 bases line up with TRBD1. Per germline, CDR1 MNHEY and CDR2 SVGAGI. There are 14 residues in the CDR3. J was trimmed by 1 base and V by 5 bases; bases with no gene match: 3.

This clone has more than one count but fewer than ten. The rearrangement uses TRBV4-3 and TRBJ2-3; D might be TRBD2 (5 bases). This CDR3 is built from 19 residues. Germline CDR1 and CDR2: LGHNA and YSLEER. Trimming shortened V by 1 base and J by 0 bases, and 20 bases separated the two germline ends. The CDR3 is CASSQANPISAASTDTQYF. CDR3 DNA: TGCGCCAGCAGCCAAGCGAACCCTATTAGCGCCGCTAGCACAGATACGCAGTATTTT.

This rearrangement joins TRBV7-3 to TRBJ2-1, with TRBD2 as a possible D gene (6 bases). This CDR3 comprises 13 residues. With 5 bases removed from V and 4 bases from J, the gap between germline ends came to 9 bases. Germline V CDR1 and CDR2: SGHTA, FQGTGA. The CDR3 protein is CASSRDLYNEQFF. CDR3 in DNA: TGTGCCAGCAGCCGGGACTTATACAATGAGCAGTTCTTC.

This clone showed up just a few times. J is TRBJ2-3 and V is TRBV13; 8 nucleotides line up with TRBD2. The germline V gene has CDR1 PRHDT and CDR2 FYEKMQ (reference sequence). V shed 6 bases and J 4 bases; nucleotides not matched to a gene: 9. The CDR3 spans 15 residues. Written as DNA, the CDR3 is TGTGCCAGCAGTCAATCACCGGGAGGGGCAGATACGCAGTATTTT. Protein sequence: CASSQSPGGADTQYF.

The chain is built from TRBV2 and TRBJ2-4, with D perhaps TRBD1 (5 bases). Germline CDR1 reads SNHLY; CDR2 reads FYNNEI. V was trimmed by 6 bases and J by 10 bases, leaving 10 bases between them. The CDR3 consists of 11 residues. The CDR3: CASSQDKIQYF. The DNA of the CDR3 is TGTGCCAGCAGCCAGGACAAAATTCAGTACTTC.

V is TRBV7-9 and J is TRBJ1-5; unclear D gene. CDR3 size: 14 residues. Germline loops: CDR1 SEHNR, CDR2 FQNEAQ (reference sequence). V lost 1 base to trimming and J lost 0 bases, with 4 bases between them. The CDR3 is CASSLGYSNQPQHF. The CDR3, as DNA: TGTGCCAGCAGCTTAGGTTATAGCAATCAGCCCCAGCATTTT.

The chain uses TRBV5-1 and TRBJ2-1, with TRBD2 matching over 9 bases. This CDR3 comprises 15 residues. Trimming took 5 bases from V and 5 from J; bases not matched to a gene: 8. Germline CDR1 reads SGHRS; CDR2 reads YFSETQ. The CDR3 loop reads CASRPAGGSNNEQFF. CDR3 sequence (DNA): TGCGCCAGCAGGCCGGCGGGAGGGTCGAACAATGAGCAGTTCTTC.

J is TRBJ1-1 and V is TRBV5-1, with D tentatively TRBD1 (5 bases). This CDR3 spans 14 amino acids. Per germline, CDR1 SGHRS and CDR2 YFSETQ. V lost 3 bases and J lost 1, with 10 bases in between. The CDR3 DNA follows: TGCGCCAGCAGCTCGATCGGGGGGAACACTGAAGCTTTCTTT. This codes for CASSSIGGNTEAFF.

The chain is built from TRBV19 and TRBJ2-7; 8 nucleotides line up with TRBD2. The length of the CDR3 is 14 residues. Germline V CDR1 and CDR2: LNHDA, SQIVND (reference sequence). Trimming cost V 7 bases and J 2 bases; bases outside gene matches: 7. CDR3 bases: TGTGCCAGTACCCCCCGGGGGGGGCCCTACGAGCAGTACTTC. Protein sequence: CASTPRGGPYEQYF.

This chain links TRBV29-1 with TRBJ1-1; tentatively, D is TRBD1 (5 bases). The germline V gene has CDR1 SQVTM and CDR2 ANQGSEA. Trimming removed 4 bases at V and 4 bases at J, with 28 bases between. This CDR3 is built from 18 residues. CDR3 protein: CSVVSVAGVLRRGTEAFF. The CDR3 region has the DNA TGCAGCGTTGTCTCTGTGGCTGGGGTCCTAAGGAGGGGCACTGAAGCTTTCTTT.